This T cell receptor beta chain is drawn from a study of blood T cell repertoires in COVID-19 (dated by TCRdb to about 2020). Background on the whole study: Collaborator samples came from the United States, Italy and Spain and covered acute and convalescent phases of COVID-19. Nearly every sample came with metadata listing a de-identified subject ID, COVID-19 status, age in years and sex. Samples came from the ongoing ImmuneRACE study (first 160 participants) plus 1,254 subjects from 6 global collaborators. The material from the prospective study consisted of cDNA or gDNA derived from T cells, B-cell-depleted T cells, or PBMCs. A freely available public database, intended as a resource for researchers studying the immune response to SARS-CoV-2, is where the repertoires were released. Subjects who had been exposed to COVID-19, were actively infected with it, or had recovered from it provided the deeply sampled blood TCRbeta repertoires that made up the dataset. Where HLA class I and class II types were available, the types were taken from metadata supplied by the sample provider, not from assay-based typing. What the authors observed across the whole study: The amount of clinical and demographic metadata varied by source and participant and was provided uncurated.

Collaborating institutions collected whole blood in K2EDTA tubes following their own protocols. For TCRbeta analysis, collaborator samples were shipped as frozen whole blood, as isolated PBMCs, or as DNA extracted from either sample type. Its CDR3 holds 14 amino acids, cysteine through phenylalanine. The sequence is cut down to CDR3 DNA, 42 bases in frame from base 1. The germline V gene yields KGHSH for CDR1 and LQKENI for CDR2. The V end gives up 4 bases and the J end 2 bases, leaving 4 bases in the junction not matched to a gene. A word on this clone: It lacks a known antigen. Base qualities are not recorded, but no much larger clone differs from it by a single base. Additional DNA sequences in this sample encode the identical CDR3.

TCRbeta CDR3 regions were amplified from genomic DNA using the immunoSEQ Assay, a bias-controlled multiplex PCR. In the paper's pipeline: Within the assay, amplification of reference gene primers was used to estimate how many nucleated cells each sample contained. To quantify the absolute abundance of each unique TCRbeta CDR3 rearrangement, sequence reads were collapsed and filtered. For each sample, productive Simpson clonality was calculated by taking the square root of Simpson's diversity index across productive rearrangements. In TCRdb, the immuneACCESS table is reduced to in-frame sequences with V and J assigned. These tables do not hold every clone; where another copy was compared, an unresolved V gene accounts for under half, and the others remain unexplained. The DNA was the basis for D and trimming; V, J and clone size are from that table. The sample table contains fewer than 300,000 clones; only one count was recorded for about 86% of them. 4.5% to 6.5% of the sample goes to the ten largest clones.

The chain couples TRBV18 to TRBJ2-7; 8 bases in the middle match TRBD1. Source material: peripheral blood. This receptor was taken from a man aged 80 or over with acute or convalescent COVID-19. The CDR3: CASSQGTGTYEQYF. The DNA sequence is as follows: TGTGCCAGCTCACAGGGGACAGGTACCTACGAGCAGTACTTC.